This note documents a single TCR beta chain sequence. Germline and junction disagree at one end, which may indicate a read error. The data were taken from a study of OX40 agonist ivuxolimab in advanced cancers. CDR3 length equals 13 residues. Per germline, CDR1 MNHEY and CDR2 SVGAGI. TCRdb keeps only in-frame clones here, not all; method: immunoSEQ multiplex PCR. The sample yields some 9,200 clones, more than 80% seen once. The rearrangement links TRBV6-5 to TRBJ1-2, with D tentatively TRBD1 (5 bases). This clonotype was obtained from an adult with an advanced solid tumor such as melanoma, head and neck, liver or kidney cancer. This specimen was CD4+ or CD8+ T cells sorted from blood, taken in a trial of the OX40 agonist ivuxolimab. The CDR3, as DNA: TGTGCCGGCAGTTACGGGGACCAAGGAGGCTACACCTTC. The encoded protein is CAGSYGDQGGYTF.